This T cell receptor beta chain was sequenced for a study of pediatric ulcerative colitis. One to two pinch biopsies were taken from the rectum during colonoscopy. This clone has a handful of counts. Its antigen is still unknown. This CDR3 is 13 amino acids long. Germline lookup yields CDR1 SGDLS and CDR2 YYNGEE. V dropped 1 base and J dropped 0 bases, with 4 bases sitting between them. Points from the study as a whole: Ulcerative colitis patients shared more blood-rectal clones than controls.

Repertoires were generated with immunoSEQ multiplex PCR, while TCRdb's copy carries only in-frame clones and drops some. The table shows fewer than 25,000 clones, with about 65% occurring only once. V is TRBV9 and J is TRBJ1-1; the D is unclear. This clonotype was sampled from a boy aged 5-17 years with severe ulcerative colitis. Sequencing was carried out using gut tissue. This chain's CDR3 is CASSVTVNTEAFF. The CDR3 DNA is TGTGCCAGCAGCGTAACAGTGAACACTGAAGCTTTCTTT.